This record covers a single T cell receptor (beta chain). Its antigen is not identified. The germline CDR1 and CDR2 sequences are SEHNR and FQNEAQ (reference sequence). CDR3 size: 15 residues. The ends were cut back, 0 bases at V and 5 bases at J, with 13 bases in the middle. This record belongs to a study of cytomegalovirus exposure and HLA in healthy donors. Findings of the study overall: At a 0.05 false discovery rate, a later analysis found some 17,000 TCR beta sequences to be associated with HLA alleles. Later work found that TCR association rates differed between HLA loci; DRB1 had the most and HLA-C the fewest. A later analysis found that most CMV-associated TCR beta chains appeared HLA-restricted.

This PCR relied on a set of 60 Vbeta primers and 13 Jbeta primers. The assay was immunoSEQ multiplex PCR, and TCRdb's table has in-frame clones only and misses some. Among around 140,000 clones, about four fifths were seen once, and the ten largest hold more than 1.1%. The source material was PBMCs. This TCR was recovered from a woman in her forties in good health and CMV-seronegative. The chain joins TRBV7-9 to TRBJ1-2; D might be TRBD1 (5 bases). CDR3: CASSLASGVGYGYTF. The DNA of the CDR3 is TGTGCCAGCAGCTTAGCATCGGGGGTGGGATATGGCTACACCTTC.